These 9 T cell receptor beta chains share one sample of origin, sequenced in a study of technical replicates of blood from a few donors. Assay used: immunoSEQ multiplex PCR; TCRdb lists only in-frame clones, some missing. The sample consists of 100,000 or so clones, 90% to 95% of them appearing once. The source material was T cells isolated from PBMCs. Receptors were obtained from a human donor in good health.

This clone was picked up one time. The V gene is TRBV11-3, the J gene TRBJ2-2; 9 bases fit TRBD1. Germline CDR1 SGHNT, CDR2 YENEEA. The CDR3 has 17 amino acids. Trimming removed 1 base from V and 6 bases from J; junction bases left unmatched: 9. CDR3 coding DNA: TGTGCCAGCAGCTTAGCGGCGGGGACAGGGAGTCCCGGGGAGCTGTTTTTT. Its protein is CASSLAAGTGSPGELFF.

This rearrangement joins TRBV9 to TRBJ2-2; D ambiguous. V was trimmed by 1 base and J by 5 bases, leaving 6 bases between them. This CDR3 is 13 amino acids long. In germline, CDR1 is SGDLS, CDR2 YYNGEE. For the CDR3, the DNA is TGTGCCAGCAGCGTAATCTTAACCGGGGAGCTGTTTTTT. Amino acids: CASSVILTGELFF.

This clone appeared once. The V call is TRBV14, the J call TRBJ1-2; D is unresolved. From germline, CDR1 is SGHDN and CDR2 FVKESK. V was trimmed by 1 base and J by 5 bases, leaving 14 bases between them. The CDR3 sequence is 15 residues long. CDR3 sequence: CASSQGQFAGYGYTF. The DNA for the CDR3 is TGTGCCAGCAGCCAAGGACAATTTGCGGGGTATGGCTACACCTTC. The full variable domain, its missing parts supplied by reference TRBV14 and TRBJ1-2, is EAGVTQFPSHSVIEKGQTVTLRCDPISGHDNLYWYRRVMGKEIKFLLHFVKESKQDESGMPNNRFLAERTGGTYSTLKVQPAELEDSGVYFCASSQGQFAGYGYTFGSGTRLTVV.

The chain links TRBV6-1 to TRBJ2-7; perhaps TRBD2 as D (5 bases). The ends were cut back, 2 bases at V and 5 bases at J, with 7 bases in the middle. Germline V gene sequence: CDR1 MNHNS, CDR2 SASEGT. The CDR3 spans 12 residues. CDR3 sequence (DNA): TGTGCCAGCAGTGAACTCGGGGACGAGCAGTACTTC. It yields the protein CASSELGDEQYF.

This clone has only one observation. V gene TRBV6-1 combines with J gene TRBJ1-2; no definite D call. V gave up 11 bases and J gave up 1 base, with 14 bases separating them. The germline gives CDR1 MNHNS, CDR2 SASEGT. The CDR3 runs to 13 residues. The CDR3: CASRPGHNYGYTF. As DNA, the CDR3 is TGTGCCTCCCGGCCAGGTCATAACTATGGCTACACCTTC.

The chain joins TRBV15 to TRBJ2-7; 10 bases match TRBD1. The CDR3 is 14 amino acids. J lost 6 bases, V lost 6 bases, and 8 bases had no gene match. Germline V gene sequence: CDR1 LNHNV, CDR2 YYDKDF (reference sequence). The CDR3 is CATSRTGGSREQYF. Here the CDR3 DNA reads TGTGCCACCAGTCGGACAGGGGGATCCCGCGAGCAGTACTTC. The variable domain in full, with the rest retrieved from reference TRBV15 and TRBJ2-7, is DAMVIQNPRYQVTQFGKPVTLSCSQTLNHNVMYWYQQKSSQAPKLLFHYYDKDFNNEADTPDNFQSRRPNTSFCFLDIRSPGLGDTAMYLCATSRTGGSREQYFGPGTRLTVT.

The gene calls are TRBV18 and TRBJ1-3; the D gene is possibly TRBD1 (6 bases). This CDR3 comprises 16 residues. Looked up from germline, CDR1 is KGHSH and CDR2 is LQKENI. Trimming took 3 bases from V and 0 from J, leaving 12 bases between them. CDR3 nucleotides: TGTGCCAGCTCACCGGGAGGGACAATCTCTGGAAACACCATATATTTT. It is translated as CASSPGGTISGNTIYF. The whole variable domain, remainder taken from reference TRBV18 and TRBJ1-3, is NAGVMQNPRHLVRRRGQEARLRCSPMKGHSHVYWYRQLPEEGLKFMVYLQKENIIDESGMPKERFSAEFPKEGPSILRIQQVVRGDSAAYFCASSPGGTISGNTIYFGEGSWLTVV.

This sequence joins TRBV28 and TRBJ2-7, with 10 bases fitting TRBD1. V lost 1 base and J lost 7; bases outside the gene matches: 4. The germline V gene encodes CDR1 MDHEN and CDR2 SYDVKM. The CDR3 is 14 amino acids. As DNA, the CDR3 is TGTGCCAGCAGTTTATACGACAGGGGGCGTGAGCAGTACTTC. As protein: CASSLYDRGREQYF.

The chain links TRBV15 to TRBJ1-5, with D possibly being TRBD1 (5 bases). Trimming shortened V by 3 bases and J by 0 bases, and 12 bases separated the two germline ends. Germline CDR1 reads LNHNV; CDR2 reads YYDKDF (reference sequence). This CDR3 is built from 16 residues. CDR3 in amino acids: CATSRRQQSSNQPQHF. The CDR3 DNA is TGTGCCACCAGCAGGAGACAGCAATCTAGCAATCAGCCCCAGCATTTT.